This TCR beta chain was identified in a study of T-cell memory formation after mild COVID-19 (dated by TCRdb to 2020 to 2023). Context from the whole study: TCR sequence clusters from the two donors were largely donor specific. Longitudinal TCRalpha and TCRbeta repertoire sequencing tracked T-cell clones expanding and contracting after mild COVID-19 in a couple of donors. Two young, previously healthy adult volunteers, one female and one male, were included in the cohort. Beyond this particular receptor, the publication reports: The study covered only two mild cases, and larger cohorts including severe cases with pre-infection samples were considered necessary. Some responding clones were found in pre-infection memory, which suggests that pre-existing cross-reactive memory T cells took part in the SARS-CoV-2 response. From day 15 to 85, contracting clones showed balanced CD4/CD8 phenotypes, whereas a second wave of clones that expanded from day 15 to 37 leaned towards CD4+. Contracting CD4+ clones appeared mostly in the CM and EM memory subsets, whereas CD8+ clones were enriched in EMRA. SARS-CoV-2 specificity of the second-wave clones peaking on day 37 was not confirmed.

Ficoll-Paque density gradient centrifugation was used to isolate PBMCs. Deletion took 1 base off V and 3 bases off J, with a span of 23 bases between the germline ends. For CDR1 and CDR2, the germline V gene lists SGHRS and YFSETQ. Taken from cysteine to phenylalanine, the CDR3 has 18 residues. CDR3 DNA only is kept here, 54 bases in frame from base 1. Note on this clonotype: Which antigen it targets is not known. Nothing much larger sits one base from this clone, and base qualities are not available.

These reads were obtained on an Illumina NovaSeq 6000. TCRalpha and TCRbeta cDNA libraries were constructed by 5'RACE with constant-segment primers, with sample barcodes and unique molecular identifiers being introduced. Trizol reagent was used to extract RNA from every sample. The libraries were amplified in two PCR steps, and the second step added a second sample barcode and Illumina TruSeq adapters. The libraries were sequenced on an Illumina NovaSeq using 2 x 150 bp paired-end reads. As for how the authors treated the data: Reads were demultiplexed and collapsed into UMI-guided consensus sequences with migec v1.2.7. Using mixcr v2.1.11, the UMI consensuses were aligned to TRA and TRB V and J templates and assembled into clonotypes. Clonotypes were classified as expanded or contracted when called significant by both edgeR and NoisET, with noise models trained on biological replicates. For edgeR calls, the cutoffs were a false discovery rate-adjusted p below 0.01 and a log2 fold-change threshold of 1. As an exploratory analysis of dynamics, max-normalized trajectories of the 1000 most abundant clonotypes were examined by PCA with hierarchical clustering. Separately sequenced CD4+ and CD8+ repertoires were used to assign a CD4 or CD8 phenotype to each responding clone. TCRdb applied fastp at Q25 and MiXCR to the public reads, then kept only in-frame beta chains. Each CDR3 protein appears once, grouped with its most common genes and DNA. The V and J calls were determined by TCRdb, not by the authors. For this sample there are around 420,000 distinct CDR3 sequences; around 24% appear just once. Around 9% of the sample is taken by the ten largest.

The chain is encoded by TRBV5-1 joined to TRBJ2-7; a weak D assignment points to TRBD2 (8 bases agree). Sequencing was done on a sample of PBMCs or a T cell subset sorted from them (not recorded which). This TCR was recovered from an adult woman who had mild COVID-19 (a few samples of this study predate the infection). The sample titles of this study are shuffled in the database, so cell type and time point are left out; the donor was told from shared clones. The DNA sequence follows: TGCGCCAGCAGCTTGAGGGACAGCGGGAGTGGGCCCCGCTACGAGCAGTACTTC. This yields the protein CASSLRDSGSGPRYEQYF.